This TCR beta chain appears in the sequencing data of a study of a mutant IDH1 vaccine in newly diagnosed glioma. Study-wide context: Radiotherapy alone preceded vaccination by 4-6 weeks; alternatively, vaccination started with temozolomide cycles. The therapy given earlier, which was standard therapy, consisted of radiotherapy, temozolomide, or both, and most of the patients received both.

For this clone: What it recognizes is unknown.

From germline, CDR1 is SGHNT and CDR2 YENEEA. V was clipped by 5 bases and J by 4 bases, with 15 bases between them. The CDR3 consists of 14 residues. TCRdb's table, derived via immunoSEQ multiplex PCR, lists solely in-frame clones and lacks some. The sample lists roughly 34,000 clones, roughly 54% occurring once. Time point: week 5, during vaccination. Doses comprised 300 ug of mutant IDH1 20-mer peptide each, plus topical imiquimod. The chain recombines TRBV11-3 with TRBJ2-7, with a tentative D call TRBD2 (5 bases). The sample consisted of PBMCs, taken from a glioma patient whose treatment included an IDH1 peptide vaccine. The sequence was collected from a woman under 30 with glioma. The CDR3, as DNA: TGTGCCAGCAGCCCAGAGACGGGGATTTACGAGCAGTACTTC. Its protein is CASSPETGIYEQYF.